The rows below give T cell receptor beta chains drawn from one sample of a study of CD8+CD57+ T cells in acquired aplastic anemia. TCRdb reprocessed the reads with MiXCR, giving one entry per CDR3 protein. In the table there are some 70,000 distinct CDR3 sequences, 45% to 55% of which are singletons. Specimen: sorted CD4+, CD8+, or CD8+CD57+ T cells (not recorded which) from PBMCs. Source of these receptors: a human donor in good health, serving as a control. The CDR3 runs from the conserved cysteine through the conserved F or W. A D gene is named only where the DNA matches it firmly. Expanded clones get a size class; other rows say once, few or many, or leave the size out.

d_call,j_call,v_call,clone_size,cdr3_nt,cdr3_aa
TRBD1,TRBJ2-3,TRBV20-1,many,TGCAGTGCTAGAGATCAGGGGGCGTCGGCTACAGATACGCAGTATTTT,CSARDQGASATDTQYF
TRBD1,TRBJ1-2,TRBV29-1,-,TGCAGCGCCGGGACAGGGGGTGTCTATGGCTACACCTTC,CSAGTGGVYGYTF
-,TRBJ2-3,TRBV2,many,TGTGCCAGCAGTGGCCCAAGGGGCGGTAGCGGAGCCACAGATACGCAGTATTTT,CASSGPRGGSGATDTQYF
TRBD1,TRBJ1-1,TRBV10-3,-,TGTGCCATCACCGGACAGGGGCGGACTGAAGCTTTCTTT,CAITGQGRTEAFF
-,TRBJ2-6,TRBV2,-,TGTGCCAGCAGTGAGATGGGGCTTGGGGCCAACGTCCTGACTTTC,CASSEMGLGANVLTF
-,TRBJ1-2,TRBV15,many,TGTGCCACCAGCAGAGACAACAGTGAAGGCTATGGCTACATCTTC,CATSRDNSEGYGYIF
-,TRBJ2-2,TRBV27,-,TGTGCCAGCACTCCATCTCCGGGTCGCACCGGGGAGCTGTTTTTT,CASTPSPGRTGELFF
-,TRBJ1-5,TRBV7-9,-,TGTGCCAGCAGCTTAACCCATAATCAGCCCCAGCATTTT,CASSLTHNQPQHF
-,TRBJ2-7,TRBV5-1,many,TGCGCCAGCAGCTTGTCCGGGGCAGGGCACTACGAGCAGTACTTC,CASSLSGAGHYEQYF
-,TRBJ2-3,TRBV5-4,-,TGTGCCAGCAGCCCATCGGGGGAGACTGATACGCAGTATTTT,CASSPSGETDTQYF